The T cell receptor (beta chain) described here comes from a study of beta chain features in type 1 diabetes. Broader study findings: Equally in patients and controls, PCR might preferentially amplify shorter templates. For patients, the naive, central memory and Treg TCRB repertoires appeared more alike than for healthy donors.

Reverse transcribing all isolated RNA meant expressed TCRB transcripts were sequenced. Data came from immunoSEQ multiplex PCR; TCRdb stores just in-frame clones and leaves some out. The sample consists of hundreds of thousands of clones, about 12% of them appearing once. This CDR3 comprises 14 residues. The germline V gene encodes CDR1 SGHTA and CDR2 FQGNSA. V gave up 3 bases and J gave up 5 bases; unmatched junction bases: 4. A few counts support this clone. Its antigen remains unknown. This sequence originates from a man between 18 and 35 years old in good health. This rearrangement joins TRBV7-2 to TRBJ2-5, with TRBD1 matching 9 bases. Material for sequencing was naive CD4+ T cells from blood. The CDR3 nucleotides are TGTGCCAGCAGCTTGACAGGGGGACGCGAGACCCAGTACTTC. It codes for CASSLTGGRETQYF.